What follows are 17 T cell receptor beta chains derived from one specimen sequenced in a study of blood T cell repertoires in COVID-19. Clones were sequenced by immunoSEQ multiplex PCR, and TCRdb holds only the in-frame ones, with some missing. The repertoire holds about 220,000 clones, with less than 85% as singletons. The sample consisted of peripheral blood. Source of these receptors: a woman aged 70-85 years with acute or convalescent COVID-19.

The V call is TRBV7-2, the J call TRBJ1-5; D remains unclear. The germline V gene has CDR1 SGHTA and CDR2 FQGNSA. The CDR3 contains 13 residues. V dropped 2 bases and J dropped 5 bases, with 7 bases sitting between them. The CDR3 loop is CASSLRQDQPQHF. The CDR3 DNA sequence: TGTGCCAGCAGCTTAAGGCAGGATCAGCCCCAGCATTTT.

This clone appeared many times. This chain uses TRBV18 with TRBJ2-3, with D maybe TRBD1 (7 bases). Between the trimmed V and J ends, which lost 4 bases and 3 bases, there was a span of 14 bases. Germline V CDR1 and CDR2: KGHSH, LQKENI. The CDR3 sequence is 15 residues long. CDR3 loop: CASSLRRDRTDTQYF. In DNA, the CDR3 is TGTGCCAGCTCACTTCGGCGGGACAGAACAGATACGCAGTATTTT.

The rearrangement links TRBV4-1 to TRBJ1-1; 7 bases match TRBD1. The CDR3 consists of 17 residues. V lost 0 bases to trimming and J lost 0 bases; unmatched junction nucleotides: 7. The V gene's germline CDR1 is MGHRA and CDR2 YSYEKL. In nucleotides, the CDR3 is TGCGCCAGCAGCCAAGATCAGACAGGGCTGATGAACACTGAAGCTTTCTTT. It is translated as CASSQDQTGLMNTEAFF.

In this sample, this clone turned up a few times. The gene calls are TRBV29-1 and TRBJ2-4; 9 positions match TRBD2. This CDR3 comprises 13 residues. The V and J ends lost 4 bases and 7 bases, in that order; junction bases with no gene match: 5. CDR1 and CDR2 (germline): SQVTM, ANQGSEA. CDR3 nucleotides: TGCAGCGTTGGAGCGGGGGGTACGAACATTCAGTACTTC. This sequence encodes CSVGAGGTNIQYF.

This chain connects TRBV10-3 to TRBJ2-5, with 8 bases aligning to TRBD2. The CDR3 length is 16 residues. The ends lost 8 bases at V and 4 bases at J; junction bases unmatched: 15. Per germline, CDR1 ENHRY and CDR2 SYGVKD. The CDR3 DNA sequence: TGTGCCATCGGGCCGGGGGGGGTTCGGGATACAGAGACCCAGTACTTC. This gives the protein CAIGPGGVRDTETQYF.

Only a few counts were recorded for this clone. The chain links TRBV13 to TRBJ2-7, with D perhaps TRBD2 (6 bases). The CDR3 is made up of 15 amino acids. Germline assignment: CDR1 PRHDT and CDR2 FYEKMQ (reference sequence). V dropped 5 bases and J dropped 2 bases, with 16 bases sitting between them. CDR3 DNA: TGTGCCAGCAGCGTCAGACTAGTGATCCCCTACGAGCAGTACTTC. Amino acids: CASSVRLVIPYEQYF.

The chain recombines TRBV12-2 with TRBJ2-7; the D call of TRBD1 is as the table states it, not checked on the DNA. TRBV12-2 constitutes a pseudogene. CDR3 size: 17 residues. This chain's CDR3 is CASRSQGWDRGSNEQYF. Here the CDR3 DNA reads TGTGCAAGTCGCTCTCAGGGGTGGGACAGAGGGAGCAACGAGCAGTACTTC.

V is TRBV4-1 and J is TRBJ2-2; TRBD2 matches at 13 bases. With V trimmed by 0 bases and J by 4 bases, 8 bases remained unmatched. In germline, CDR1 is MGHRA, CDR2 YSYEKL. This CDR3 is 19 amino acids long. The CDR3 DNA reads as TGCGCCAGCAGCCAAGACCCCCGACTAGCGGGGGGTAGCACCGGGGAGCTGTTTTTT. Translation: CASSQDPRLAGGSTGELFF.

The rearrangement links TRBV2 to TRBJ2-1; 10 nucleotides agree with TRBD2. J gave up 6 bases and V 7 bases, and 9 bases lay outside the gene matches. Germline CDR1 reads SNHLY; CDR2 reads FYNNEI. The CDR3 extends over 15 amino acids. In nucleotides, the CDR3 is TGTGCCAGCATTATGGTAGCGGGGGGACCCAATGAGCAGTTCTTC. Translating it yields CASIMVAGGPNEQFF.

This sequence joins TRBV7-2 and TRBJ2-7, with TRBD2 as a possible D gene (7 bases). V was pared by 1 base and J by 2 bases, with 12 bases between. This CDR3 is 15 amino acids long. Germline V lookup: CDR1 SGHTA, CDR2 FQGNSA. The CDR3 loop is CASSLGGGGPYEQYF. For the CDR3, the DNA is TGTGCCAGCAGCTTAGGGGGCGGGGGCCCCTACGAGCAGTACTTC.

The CDR3 DNA is TGTGCCAGCAGTTCGGACAGGACCTACGAGCAGTACTTC. Translation: CASSSDRTYEQYF. This chain uses TRBV5-6 with TRBJ2-7; TRBD1 matches at 7 bases. The germline CDR1 and CDR2 sequences are SGHDT and YYEEEE. This CDR3 comprises 13 residues. Trimming took 5 bases from V and 2 from J; bases not matched to a gene: 4.

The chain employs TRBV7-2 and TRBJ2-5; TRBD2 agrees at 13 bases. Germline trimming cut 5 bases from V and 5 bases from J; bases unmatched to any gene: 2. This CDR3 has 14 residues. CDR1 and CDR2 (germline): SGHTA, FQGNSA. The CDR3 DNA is TGTGCCAGCAGCCTACTAGCGGGGGGGGAGACCCAGTACTTC. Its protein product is CASSLLAGGETQYF.

The CDR3 bases are TGCGCCAGCAGCTTTCCCGGACAGGGTTATGGCTACACCTTC. Translation: CASSFPGQGYGYTF. The genes are TRBV5-1 and TRBJ1-2; TRBD1 matches 8 bases. The CDR3 runs to 14 residues. Germline CDR1 SGHRS, CDR2 YFSETQ. The V and J ends lost 2 bases and 5 bases, in that order; junction bases with no gene match: 5. The complete variable domain, with remaining parts taken from reference TRBV5-1 and TRBJ1-2, reads KAGVTQTPRYLIKTRGQQVTLSCSPISGHRSVSWYQQTPGQGLQFLFEYFSETQRNKGNFPGRFSGRQFSNSRSEMNVSTLELGDSALYLCASSFPGQGYGYTFGSGTRLTVV.

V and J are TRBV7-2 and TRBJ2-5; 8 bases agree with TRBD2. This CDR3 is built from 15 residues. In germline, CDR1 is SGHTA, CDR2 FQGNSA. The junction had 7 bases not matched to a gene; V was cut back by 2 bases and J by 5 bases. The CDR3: CASSLMRGAEETQYF. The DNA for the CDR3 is TGTGCCAGCAGCTTAATGCGGGGGGCTGAGGAGACCCAGTACTTC.

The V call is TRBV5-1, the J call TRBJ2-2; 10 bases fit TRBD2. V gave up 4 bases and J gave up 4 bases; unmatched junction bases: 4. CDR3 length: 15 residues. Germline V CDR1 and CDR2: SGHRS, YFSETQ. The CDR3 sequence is CASSERGGSTGELFF. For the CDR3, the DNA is TGCGCCAGCAGCGAGCGGGGGGGAAGCACCGGGGAGCTGTTTTTT.

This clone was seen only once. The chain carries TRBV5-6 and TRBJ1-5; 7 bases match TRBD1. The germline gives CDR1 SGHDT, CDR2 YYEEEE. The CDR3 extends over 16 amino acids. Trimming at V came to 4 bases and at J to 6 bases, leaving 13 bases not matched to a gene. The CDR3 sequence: CASSLAGRQGVQPQHF. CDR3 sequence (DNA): TGTGCCAGCAGCCTTGCTGGTCGGCAGGGGGTTCAGCCCCAGCATTTT.

The CDR3 sequence is CAWSVREGSPLHF. Written as DNA, the CDR3 is TGTGCCTGGAGTGTAAGAGAGGGCTCACCCCTCCACTTT. The V gene is TRBV30, the J gene TRBJ1-6; no firm D call. The CDR3 is made up of 13 amino acids. Trimming cost V 0 bases and J 10 bases, with 10 bases left between them. From germline, CDR1 is GTSNPN and CDR2 SVGIG (reference sequence).